A single sample gave rise to the 19 T cell receptor beta chains below, sequenced in a study of blood T cell repertoires in COVID-19. Generated by immunoSEQ multiplex PCR, the TCRdb table keeps only in-frame clones and is missing some. This sample carries 430,000 or so clones, more than 75% of them seen once, and the ten largest clones take 1.5% to 2%. Sequenced material: PBMCs or T cells enriched from blood (not recorded which). The source of these receptors is a woman aged 35 to 49 who had recovered from COVID-19.

The chain is built from TRBV28 and TRBJ2-3; no reliable D call. Germline V gene data show CDR1 as MDHEN and CDR2 as SYDVKM. The CDR3 is 13 amino acids. Trimming shortened V by 8 bases and J by 4 bases, and 13 bases separated the two germline ends. DNA of the CDR3: TGTGCCAGCCGAGGCTCTCTGGCAGATACGCAGTATTTT. Translating gives CASRGSLADTQYF.

The gene calls are TRBV24-1 and TRBJ1-1; weak D call: TRBD1 (5 bases). V gave up 9 bases and J gave up 1 base, with 11 bases separating them. The CDR3 totals 13 residues. CDR1 and CDR2 from the germline V gene are KGHDR and SFDVKD. Here the CDR3 DNA reads TGTGCCACCCAGGGTTTTTCGAACACTGAAGCTTTCTTT. Amino acids: CATQGFSNTEAFF.

The chain combines TRBV4-3 with TRBJ2-7; tentatively, D is TRBD2 (6 bases). V lost 0 bases to trimming and J lost 4 bases, with 13 bases between them. The germline V gene encodes CDR1 LGHNA and CDR2 YSLEER. There are 15 residues in the CDR3. The CDR3 protein is CASSQDPGLTYEQYF. CDR3 bases: TGCGCCAGCAGCCAAGATCCGGGACTTACATACGAGCAGTACTTC.

This sequence joins TRBV19 and TRBJ1-2, with TRBD1 matching 8 bases. This CDR3 region has 14 residues. Germline lookup yields CDR1 LNHDA and CDR2 SQIVND (reference sequence). Trimming removed 3 bases from V and 8 bases from J; junction bases left unmatched: 8. This CDR3 reads CASSMARGLGGYTF. In DNA, the CDR3 is TGTGCCAGTAGTATGGCCAGGGGGCTTGGAGGCTACACCTTC. Full variable domain (outside the CDR3, taken from reference TRBV19 and TRBJ1-2): DGGITQSPKYLFRKEGQNVTLSCEQNLNHDAMYWYRQDPGQGLRLIYYSQIVNDFQKGDIAEGYSVSREKKESFPLTVTSAQKNPTAFYLCASSMARGLGGYTFGSGTRLTVV.

The genes are TRBV12-5 and TRBJ2-1, with D maybe TRBD1 (6 bases). With 6 bases removed from V and 10 bases from J, the gap between germline ends came to 16 bases. This CDR3 is 13 amino acids long. Germline lookup yields CDR1 LGHNT and CDR2 FRNRAP. The CDR3 DNA is TGTGCTAGTGGCAATACGGGACAATCAGAGCAGTTCTTC. This gives the protein CASGNTGQSEQFF.

The chain combines TRBV7-9 with TRBJ1-1; 7 bases are a match to TRBD1. J lost 0 bases, V lost 5 bases, and 9 bases had no gene match. From germline, CDR1 is SEHNR and CDR2 FQNEAQ (reference sequence). The CDR3 is 16 amino acids. CDR3 nucleotide sequence: TGTGCCAGCAGCCATCCCCCGGGACAGATGAACACTGAAGCTTTCTTT. Its protein product is CASSHPPGQMNTEAFF.

The J gene is TRBJ2-1, the V gene TRBV7-9; tentatively, D is TRBD2 (5 bases). This CDR3 is 14 amino acids long. Trimming left V 1 base short and J 4 bases short, with 8 bases between. CDR1 SEHNR and CDR2 FQNEAQ come from the germline V gene (reference sequence). CDR3 loop: CASSLDGIYNEQFF. In DNA form, the CDR3 reads TGTGCCAGCAGCTTAGACGGGATATACAATGAGCAGTTCTTC. The full variable domain, its missing parts supplied by reference TRBV7-9 and TRBJ2-1, is DTGVSQNPRHKITKRGQNVTFRCDPISEHNRLYWYRQTLGQGPEFLTYFQNEAQLEKSRLLSDRFSAERPKGSFSTLEIQRTEQGDSAMYLCASSLDGIYNEQFFGPGTRLTVL.

This chain connects TRBV11-3 to TRBJ2-2; the D gene is possibly TRBD1 (6 bases). Per the germline V gene, CDR1 is SGHNT and CDR2 is YENEEA. The ends were cut back, 2 bases at V and 1 base at J, with 11 bases in the middle. CDR3 length equals 16 residues. The CDR3 sequence: CASSLLRTVNTGELFF. As DNA, the CDR3 is TGTGCCAGCAGCTTACTGAGGACAGTGAACACCGGGGAGCTGTTTTTT.

The chain links TRBV6-5 to TRBJ2-3, with TRBD2 identical over 7 bases. The CDR3 is 15 amino acids. V was clipped by 8 bases and J by 0 bases; unmatched bases: 8. CDR1 MNHEY and CDR2 SVGAGI come from the germline V gene. The CDR3 coding sequence is TGTGCCAGCGGGGGGGGAGCGCTGAGCACAGATACGCAGTATTTT. This encodes CASGGGALSTDTQYF.

The chain recombines TRBV5-4 with TRBJ1-1; D uncertain. The CDR3 length is 14 residues. Germline loops: CDR1 SGHNT, CDR2 YYREEE (reference sequence). The germline V and J ends were trimmed by 1 base and 3 bases, with 10 bases remaining between them. The CDR3 sequence: CASSLIGEDTEAFF. The CDR3 region has the DNA TGTGCCAGCAGCTTGATTGGGGAGGACACTGAAGCTTTCTTT.

The rearrangement links TRBV30 to TRBJ1-5; D ambiguous. V was trimmed by 1 base and J by 7 bases, leaving 11 bases between them. The CDR3 runs 13 residues. Germline V gene data show CDR1 as GTSNPN and CDR2 as SVGIG (reference sequence). DNA for the CDR3: TGTGCCTGGAGTGCCGGGGATGGGCAGCCCCAGCATTTT. Its protein is CAWSAGDGQPQHF.

The chain is built from TRBV27 and TRBJ1-5; 8 bases agree with TRBD1. This CDR3 region has 18 residues. The trim removed 3 bases at V and 0 bases at J, leaving 10 bases unmatched. Germline V gives CDR1 MNHEY, CDR2 SMNVEV (reference sequence). In DNA form, the CDR3 reads TGTGCCAGCAGTTTTGTAGGCAGGGGGCCTGGTAGCAATCAGCCCCAGCATTTT. It encodes CASSFVGRGPGSNQPQHF.

The chain links TRBV3-1 (or the pseudogene TRBV3-2) to TRBJ2-5; 9 nucleotides line up with TRBD2. V lost 0 bases and J lost 5; bases outside the gene matches: 10. Germline assignment: CDR1 LGHDT and CDR2 YNNKEL (reference sequence). CDR3 length: 17 residues. The CDR3 loop reads CASSQDVRGRAVETQYF. For the CDR3, the DNA is TGTGCCAGCAGCCAAGATGTCCGCGGGAGGGCCGTGGAGACCCAGTACTTC.

This clone was detected only once. V gene TRBV29-1 combines with J gene TRBJ2-7; 9 bases map to TRBD2. CDR1 and CDR2 from the germline V gene are SQVTM and ANQGSEA. This CDR3 region has 13 residues. After removal of 1 base from V and 5 bases from J, the junction contained 3 bases not matched to a gene. CDR3 residues: CSVEASGTDEQYF. In DNA, the CDR3 is TGCAGCGTTGAAGCTAGCGGGACCGACGAGCAGTACTTC.

The rearrangement uses TRBV3-1 (or the pseudogene TRBV3-2) and TRBJ2-1; a weak D match, TRBD2 (6 bases). The CDR3 extends over 15 amino acids. Germline CDR1 is LGHDT and CDR2 is YNNKEL (reference sequence). V was trimmed by 6 bases and J by 5 bases, leaving 17 bases between them. CDR3 residues: CASRGGTVQNNEQFF. The CDR3, as DNA: TGTGCCAGCAGGGGCGGGACCGTTCAGAACAATGAGCAGTTCTTC.

The chain employs TRBV7-2 and TRBJ1-4; no clear D. V was pared by 1 base and J by 3 bases, with 9 bases between. The CDR3 runs 15 residues. Germline CDR1 is SGHTA and CDR2 is FQGNSA. DNA for the CDR3: TGTGCCAGCAGCTTAGTTGCCGGAGCTAATGAAAAACTGTTTTTT. Translating it yields CASSLVAGANEKLFF.

The V call is TRBV2, the J call TRBJ1-1; 8 bases match TRBD1. The CDR3 runs 17 residues. Per germline, CDR1 SNHLY and CDR2 FYNNEI. With V trimmed by 6 bases and J by 4 bases, 16 bases remained unmatched. The CDR3 DNA sequence: TGTGCCAGCAGGCCTCGAAGAGAGGGGGACAGGAGCACTGAAGCTTTCTTT. Translated, it gives CASRPRREGDRSTEAFF.

This clone was counted only a few times. The chain's CDR3 is CSVDATGGAGYGYTF. The CDR3 DNA reads TGCAGCGTTGATGCTACAGGGGGCGCCGGCTATGGCTACACCTTC. The J gene is TRBJ1-2, the V gene TRBV29-1; 9 bases line up with TRBD1. The CDR3 loop spans 15 amino acids. J gave up 4 bases and V 3 bases, and 9 bases lay outside the gene matches. Germline CDR1 SQVTM, CDR2 ANQGSEA.

The chain recombines TRBV9 with TRBJ2-5; 8 bases agree with TRBD2. The CDR3 is made up of 16 amino acids. The V and J ends lost 3 bases and 5 bases, in that order; junction bases with no gene match: 12. Germline CDR1 and CDR2: SGDLS and YYNGEE. The CDR3 DNA reads as TGTGCCAGCAGCGCCGAGGGCGGGAGGTCGGGGGAGACCCAGTACTTC. Protein product: CASSAEGGRSGETQYF.